These 9 T cell receptor beta chains share one sample of origin, sequenced in a study of vaccination and CD4 T cells after COVID-19. For these TCRs, the target antigens are not known. Indicated treatment: roughly 10-day PBMC culture with coronavirus spike peptide pools or control peptides (ViraFEST assay). Oncomine TCR Beta short-read sequencing was applied to DNA from cultured CD4+ T cells. TCRdb fed the PCR reads into MiXCR, producing one record per CDR3 protein. This table has about 19,000 distinct CDR3 sequences, roughly 42% appearing once. The sample was CD4+ T cells from blood, cultured in vitro, taken before SARS-CoV-2 vaccination. The receptor source for this set is a human donor who had recovered from COVID-19.

This chain links TRBV6-1 with TRBJ1-6; 7 bases fit TRBD1. Germline-derived CDR1 and CDR2 are MNHNS and SASEGT. This CDR3 comprises 15 residues. V trimming: 6 bases; J trimming: 7 bases; junction bases outside the gene matches: 9. The CDR3 reads CASRIGTAVNSPLHF. The CDR3 DNA reads as TGTGCCAGCAGGATCGGGACAGCGGTCAATTCACCCCTCCACTTT.

This clonotype was recorded only once. J is TRBJ1-1 and V is TRBV30; the D is unclear. V was shortened by 4 bases and J by 4 bases, with 10 bases between the two germline ends. This CDR3 has 12 residues. The V gene's germline CDR1 is GTSNPN and CDR2 SVGIG (reference sequence). CDR3 in DNA: TGTGCCTGGACCGCCGGGGTCACTGAAGCTTTCTTT. Encoded protein: CAWTAGVTEAFF.

This clonotype was counted between two and nine times. The chain links TRBV6-1 to TRBJ1-5; a possible D gene is TRBD1 (6 bases). V was cut by 6 bases and J by 4 bases, with 13 bases left in between. The germline gives CDR1 MNHNS, CDR2 SASEGT. CDR3 length: 14 amino acids. The CDR3 spells CASSRIQGNQPQHF. CDR3 coding DNA: TGTGCCAGCAGCCGTATACAGGGAAATCAGCCCCAGCATTTT.

The sample holds one count of this clonotype. This chain joins TRBV12-3 or TRBV12-4 and TRBJ1-3; D is perhaps TRBD1 (6 bases). This CDR3 is 16 amino acids long. Trimming stripped 2 bases from V and 0 bases from J, with 11 bases between. CDR3 nucleotide sequence: TGTGCCAGCAGTTTATTGGGGGGGCCCTCTGGAAACACCATATATTTT. This encodes CASSLLGGPSGNTIYF.

This clonotype was picked up a small number of times. V gene TRBV7-7 combines with J gene TRBJ2-5; possible D gene TRBD1, 5 bases. CDR3 length equals 13 residues. Germline-derived CDR1 and CDR2 are SSHAT and FNYEAQ (reference sequence). The V and J ends lost 4 bases and 5 bases respectively, with 11 bases between them. CDR3 loop: CASSSRERETQYF. CDR3 bases: TGTGCCAGCAGCTCCAGGGAACGGGAGACCCAGTACTTC.

The chain links TRBV28 to TRBJ1-3, with 9 bases fitting TRBD1. This CDR3 region has 15 residues. Germline V CDR1 and CDR2: MDHEN, SYDVKM. The V gene end was trimmed by 5 bases and the J gene end by 3 bases; junction bases not matched to a gene: 5. The CDR3 DNA reads as TGTGCCAGCAGTACCGGGACAGGGATTGGAAACACCATATATTTT. Protein: CASSTGTGIGNTIYF.

The table lists this clonotype with a few counts. J is TRBJ1-5 and V is TRBV24-1, with D unclear. The CDR3 spans 14 residues. Germline CDR1 is KGHDR and CDR2 is SFDVKD. V lost 4 bases and J lost 6, with 12 bases in between. CDR3: CATSESTLGQPQHF. The DNA of the CDR3 is TGTGCCACCAGTGAGTCGACCCTTGGTCAGCCCCAGCATTTT.

J is TRBJ2-7 and V is TRBV20-1, with 8 positions matching TRBD2. From germline, CDR1 is DFQATT and CDR2 SNEGSKA (reference sequence). J was trimmed by 6 bases and V by 3 bases; bases with no gene match: 4. This CDR3 is built from 12 residues. Written as DNA, the CDR3 is TGCAGTGCTAGCGGGGGGGTTCGCGAGCAGTACTTC. It specifies CSASGGVREQYF.

The chain is built from TRBV6-1 and TRBJ2-3, with no clear D. V lost 6 bases and J 4 bases, leaving 8 bases between the germline ends. Germline CDR1 is MNHNS and CDR2 is SASEGT. This CDR3 comprises 12 residues. The CDR3 sequence: CASSKGPDTQYF. CDR3 sequence (DNA): TGTGCCAGCAGCAAAGGGCCAGATACGCAGTATTTT.